A selection of T cell receptor beta chains follows, all from one sample in a study of shared clonotypes between healthy human individuals. Libraries were prepared by immunoSEQ multiplex PCR; TCRdb keeps only in-frame clonotypes and omits some of them. The sample has nearly 2 million clones; about 95% are singletons. Sample: naive CD8+ T cells sorted from blood. The receptor source for this set is a man aged 18 to 29 in good health. Each CDR3 is given with its conserved first and last residue. The D gene is left open where the match is weak. Clone size is given for some rows only: seen once, a few or many times, or a class if the clone is expanded.

size: NA; V: TRBV6-1; D: NA; J: TRBJ2-7; CDR3: CASSASGGGWSYEQYF; DNA: TGTGCCAGCAGTGCATCCGGCGGAGGTTGGTCCTACGAGCAGTACTTC
size: NA; V: TRBV27; D: NA; J: TRBJ1-5; CDR3: CASSQGLSNQPQHF; DNA: TGTGCCAGCAGTCAAGGCCTTAGCAATCAGCCCCAGCATTTT
size: NA; V: TRBV4-1; D: NA; J: TRBJ1-1; CDR3: CASSQDITGRAEAFF; DNA: TGCGCCAGCAGCCAAGACATAACAGGAAGGGCTGAAGCTTTCTTT
size: NA; V: TRBV6-5; D: NA; J: TRBJ2-1; CDR3: CASSYVQGSLGEQFF; DNA: TGTGCCAGCAGTTACGTACAGGGATCCTTGGGTGAGCAGTTCTTC
size: NA; V: TRBV27; D: TRBD2; J: TRBJ2-7; CDR3: CASSRWGEGYEQYF; DNA: TGTGCCAGCAGCCGGTGGGGGGAGGGATACGAGCAGTACTTC
size: NA; V: TRBV27; D: NA; J: TRBJ1-2; CDR3: CASSFQQNNYGYTF; DNA: TGTGCCAGCAGTTTTCAACAGAATAACTATGGCTACACCTTC
size: NA; V: TRBV6-5; D: NA; J: TRBJ1-1; CDR3: CASSYSEGNSEAFF; DNA: TGTGCCAGCAGTTACTCGGAGGGGAATTCTGAAGCTTTCTTT
size: NA; V: TRBV7-2; D: NA; J: TRBJ2-7; CDR3: CASSLAPGQRVEYF; DNA: TGTGCCAGCAGCTTAGCCCCAGGCCAACGTGTGGAGTACTTC
size: NA; V: TRBV15; D: NA; J: TRBJ2-1; CDR3: CATMAREGRNYNEQFF; DNA: TGTGCCACCATGGCCAGAGAGGGGCGAAACTACAATGAGCAGTTCTTC
size: NA; V: TRBV27; D: NA; J: TRBJ2-7; CDR3: CASSPTQDLSYEQYF; DNA: TGTGCCAGCAGTCCGACCCAAGACTTATCCTACGAGCAGTACTTC
size: NA; V: TRBV11-2; D: NA; J: TRBJ2-3; CDR3: CASSLDHPSDTQYF; DNA: TGTGCCAGCAGCTTAGATCACCCATCAGATACGCAGTATTTT
size: NA; V: TRBV4-3; D: NA; J: TRBJ2-7; CDR3: CASSQDMGSYEQYF; DNA: TGCGCCAGCAGCCAAGATATGGGGTCCTACGAGCAGTACTTC
size: NA; V: TRBV6-1; D: TRBD1; J: TRBJ1-1; CDR3: CASMDRGIMNTEAFF; DNA: TGTGCCAGCATGGACAGGGGCATTATGAACACTGAAGCTTTCTTT
size: NA; V: TRBV25-1; D: NA; J: TRBJ2-2; CDR3: CASSEFRSDPFYTGELFF; DNA: TGTGCCAGCAGTGAATTTCGATCGGACCCCTTTTACACCGGGGAGCTGTTTTTT
size: NA; V: TRBV7-6; D: NA; J: TRBJ2-1; CDR3: CASSQAWASYNEQFF; DNA: TGTGCCAGCAGCCAAGCGTGGGCCTCCTACAATGAGCAGTTCTTC
size: NA; V: TRBV27; D: TRBD2; J: TRBJ2-5; CDR3: CASSRASGIYYQETQYF; DNA: TGTGCCAGCAGTCGGGCTAGCGGGATCTACTACCAAGAGACCCAGTACTTC
size: NA; V: TRBV29-1; D: TRBD2; J: TRBJ2-7; CDR3: CSVSAGGSYEQYF; DNA: TGCAGCGTCTCAGCGGGAGGTTCCTACGAGCAGTACTTC
size: NA; V: TRBV7-9; D: NA; J: TRBJ2-1; CDR3: CASSLAIAGLGEQFF; DNA: TGTGCCAGCAGCTTAGCGATTGCGGGGCTAGGTGAGCAGTTCTTC
size: NA; V: TRBV6-1; D: NA; J: TRBJ2-7; CDR3: CAGSEGGEQYF; DNA: TGTGCCGGCTCCGAAGGGGGCGAGCAGTACTTC
size: NA; V: TRBV7-9; D: NA; J: TRBJ2-7; CDR3: CASSSRDGTYEQYF; DNA: TGTGCCAGCAGCTCCCGGGACGGAACCTACGAGCAGTACTTC
size: NA; V: TRBV2; D: NA; J: TRBJ2-5; CDR3: CASSEDRVRETQYF; DNA: TGTGCCAGCAGTGAGGACAGAGTTAGGGAGACCCAGTACTTC
size: NA; V: TRBV19; D: NA; J: TRBJ2-3; CDR3: CASSLVATDTQYF; DNA: TGTGCCAGTAGTCTTGTGGCGACAGATACGCAGTATTTT
size: once; V: TRBV5-6; D: NA; J: TRBJ2-7; CDR3: CASSPIPDPYEQYF; DNA: TGTGCCAGCAGCCCTATCCCCGACCCGTACGAGCAGTACTTC
size: once; V: TRBV7-9; D: TRBD1; J: TRBJ2-3; CDR3: CASSLGGTATDTQYF; DNA: TGTGCCAGCAGCTTAGGTGGGACAGCAACAGATACGCAGTATTTT
size: once; V: TRBV7-9; D: NA; J: TRBJ2-3; CDR3: CASSFEGDTDTQYF; DNA: TGTGCCAGCAGCTTTGAGGGGGACACAGATACGCAGTATTTT
size: NA; V: TRBV4-1; D: NA; J: TRBJ2-7; CDR3: CASSQVPGETYEQYF; DNA: TGCGCCAGCAGCCAAGTACCGGGAGAGACCTACGAGCAGTACTTC
size: NA; V: TRBV7-9; D: NA; J: TRBJ1-2; CDR3: CASSLDGDGYTF; DNA: TGTGCCAGCAGCTTAGATGGGGATGGCTACACCTTC
size: NA; V: TRBV7-9; D: NA; J: TRBJ2-7; CDR3: CASSFLVSYEQYF; DNA: TGTGCCAGCAGCTTCTTGGTTTCCTACGAGCAGTACTTC
size: NA; V: TRBV28; D: NA; J: TRBJ2-7; CDR3: CASSEREAPYEQYF; DNA: TGTGCCAGCAGTGAGAGGGAAGCTCCCTACGAGCAGTACTTC
size: once; V: TRBV6-1; D: NA; J: TRBJ1-1; CDR3: CASSEWGGKAFF; DNA: TGTGCCAGCAGTGAGTGGGGGGGGAAAGCTTTCTTT
size: NA; V: TRBV6-1; D: NA; J: TRBJ1-5; CDR3: CASKVGVQPQHF; DNA: TGTGCCAGCAAAGTAGGGGTTCAGCCCCAGCATTTT
size: NA; V: TRBV27; D: TRBD1; J: TRBJ1-2; CDR3: CASTQGAGFDGYTF; DNA: TGTGCCAGCACCCAGGGGGCAGGCTTTGATGGCTACACCTTC
size: NA; V: TRBV6-5; D: NA; J: TRBJ1-1; CDR3: CASSYHRSMNTEAFF; DNA: TGTGCCAGCAGTTACCACAGGTCTATGAACACTGAAGCTTTCTTT
size: NA; V: TRBV27; D: NA; J: TRBJ2-3; CDR3: CASSLTPPAFTDTQYF; DNA: TGTGCCAGCAGTTTGACCCCCCCCGCTTTCACAGATACGCAGTATTTT
size: NA; V: TRBV9; D: NA; J: TRBJ2-2; CDR3: CASSVGTWTTTSGELFF; DNA: TGTGCCAGCAGCGTAGGGACCTGGACTACTACGTCCGGGGAGCTGTTTTTT
size: NA; V: TRBV25-1; D: TRBD1; J: TRBJ2-7; CDR3: CASSERGQGLSEQYF; DNA: TGTGCCAGCAGTGAAAGGGGACAGGGGCTCTCCGAGCAGTACTTC
size: NA; V: TRBV7-9; D: NA; J: TRBJ1-1; CDR3: CASSYGMNTEAFF; DNA: TGTGCCAGCAGCTACGGCATGAACACTGAAGCTTTCTTT
size: NA; V: TRBV9; D: TRBD2; J: TRBJ2-3; CDR3: CASSLSGGHYTDTQYF; DNA: TGTGCCAGCAGCCTTAGCGGGGGCCACTACACAGATACGCAGTATTTT
size: few; V: TRBV19; D: NA; J: TRBJ1-3; CDR3: CASLGNTIYF; DNA: TGTGCCAGTCTTGGAAACACCATATATTTT
size: NA; V: TRBV7-9; D: TRBD2; J: TRBJ2-5; CDR3: CASSLSVGETSGYQETQYF; DNA: TGTGCCAGCAGCTTGTCGGTGGGTGAGACTAGCGGCTACCAAGAGACCCAGTACTTC
size: NA; V: TRBV5-1; D: NA; J: TRBJ1-2; CDR3: CASSLDRQRANYGYTF; DNA: TGCGCCAGCAGCTTGGATCGGCAGAGAGCTAACTATGGCTACACCTTC
size: NA; V: TRBV19; D: TRBD2; J: TRBJ2-1; CDR3: CASSTTPREGLGNEQFF; DNA: TGTGCCAGTAGTACAACCCCCCGGGAGGGCCTCGGGAATGAGCAGTTCTTC
size: NA; V: TRBV19; D: NA; J: TRBJ2-7; CDR3: CASTMGNEQYF; DNA: TGTGCCAGTACCATGGGTAACGAGCAGTACTTC
size: NA; V: TRBV30; D: NA; J: TRBJ2-4; CDR3: CAWSVPQGSVLAKNIQYF; DNA: TGTGCCTGGAGTGTACCCCAGGGATCCGTCTTAGCCAAAAACATTCAGTACTTC
size: NA; V: TRBV30; D: TRBD2; J: TRBJ2-5; CDR3: CAWSAREVETQYF; DNA: TGTGCCTGGAGTGCCCGGGAGGTGGAGACCCAGTACTTC